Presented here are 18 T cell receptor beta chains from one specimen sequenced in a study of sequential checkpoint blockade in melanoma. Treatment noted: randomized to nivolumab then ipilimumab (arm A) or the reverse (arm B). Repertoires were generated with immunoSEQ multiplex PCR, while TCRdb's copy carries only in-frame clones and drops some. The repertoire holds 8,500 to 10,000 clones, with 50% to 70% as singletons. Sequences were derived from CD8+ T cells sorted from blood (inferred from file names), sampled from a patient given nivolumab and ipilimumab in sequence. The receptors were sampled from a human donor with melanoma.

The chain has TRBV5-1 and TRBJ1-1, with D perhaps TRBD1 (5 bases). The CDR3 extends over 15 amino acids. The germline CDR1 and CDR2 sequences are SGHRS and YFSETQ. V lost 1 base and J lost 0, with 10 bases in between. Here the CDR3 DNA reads TGCGCCAGCAGCTTGTTTGGGGGGATGAACACTGAAGCTTTCTTT. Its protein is CASSLFGGMNTEAFF.

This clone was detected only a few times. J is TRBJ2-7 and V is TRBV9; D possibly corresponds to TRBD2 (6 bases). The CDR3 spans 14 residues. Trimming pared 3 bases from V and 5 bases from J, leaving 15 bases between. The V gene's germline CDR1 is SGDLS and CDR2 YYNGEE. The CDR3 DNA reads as TGTGCCAGCAGCGGCGGGGACCTAGCCAACGAGCAGTACTTC. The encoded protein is CASSGGDLANEQYF.

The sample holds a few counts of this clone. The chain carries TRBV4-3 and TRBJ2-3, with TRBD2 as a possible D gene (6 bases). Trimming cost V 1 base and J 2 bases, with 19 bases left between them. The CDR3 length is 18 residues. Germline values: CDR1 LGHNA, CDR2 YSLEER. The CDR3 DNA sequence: TGCGCCAGCAGCCAAGGGTTAGGGAGGCTCACAGACACAGATACGCAGTATTTT. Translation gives CASSQGLGRLTDTDTQYF.

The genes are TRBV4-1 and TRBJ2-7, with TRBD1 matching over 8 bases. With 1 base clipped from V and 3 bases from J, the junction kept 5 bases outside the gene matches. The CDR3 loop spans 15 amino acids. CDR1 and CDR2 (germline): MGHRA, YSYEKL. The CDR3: CASSQGGTGGYEQYF. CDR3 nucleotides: TGCGCCAGCAGCCAAGGTGGAACAGGGGGCTACGAGCAGTACTTC.

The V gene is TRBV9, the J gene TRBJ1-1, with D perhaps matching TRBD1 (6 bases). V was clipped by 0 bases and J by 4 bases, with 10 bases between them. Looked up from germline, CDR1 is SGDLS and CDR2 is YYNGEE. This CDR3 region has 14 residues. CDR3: CASSVGSGATEAFF. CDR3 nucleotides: TGTGCCAGCAGCGTAGGGTCAGGGGCCACTGAAGCTTTCTTT.

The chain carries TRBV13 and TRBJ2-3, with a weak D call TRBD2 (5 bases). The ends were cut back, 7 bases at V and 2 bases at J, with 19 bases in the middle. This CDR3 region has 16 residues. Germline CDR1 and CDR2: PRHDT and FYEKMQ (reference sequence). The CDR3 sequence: CASNPGLPRSTDTQYF. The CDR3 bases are TGTGCCAGCAACCCCGGACTCCCTAGATCCACAGATACGCAGTATTTT.

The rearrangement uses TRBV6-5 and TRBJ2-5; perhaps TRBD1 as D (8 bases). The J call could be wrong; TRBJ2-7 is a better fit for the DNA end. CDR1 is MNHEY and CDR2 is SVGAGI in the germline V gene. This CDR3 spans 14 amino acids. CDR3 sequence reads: CASTKDRGGYEQYF. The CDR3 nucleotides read TGTGCCAGCACCAAAGACAGGGGAGGGTACGAGCAGTACTTC.

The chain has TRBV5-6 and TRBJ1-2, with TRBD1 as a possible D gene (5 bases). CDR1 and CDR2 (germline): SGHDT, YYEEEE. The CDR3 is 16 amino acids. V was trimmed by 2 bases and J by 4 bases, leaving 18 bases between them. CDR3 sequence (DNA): TGTGCCAGCAGCTTAGAGGGAGGGGCCCCCAGCTATGGCTACACCTTC. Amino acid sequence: CASSLEGGAPSYGYTF.

In nucleotides, the CDR3 is TGTGCCAGCAGCGTTCTGCAGTATAGCAATCAGCCCCAGCATTTT. Encoded protein: CASSVLQYSNQPQHF. V is TRBV9 and J is TRBJ1-5; D unclear. Trimming took off 2 bases at V and 0 bases at J, with 9 bases between the two ends. In germline, CDR1 is SGDLS, CDR2 YYNGEE. The CDR3 is 15 amino acids.

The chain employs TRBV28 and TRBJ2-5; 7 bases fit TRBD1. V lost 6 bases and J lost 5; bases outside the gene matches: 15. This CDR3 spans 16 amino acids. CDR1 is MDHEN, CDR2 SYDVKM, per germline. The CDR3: CASSSPRQGLTETQYF. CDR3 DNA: TGTGCCAGCAGCTCCCCGAGACAGGGTCTGACGGAGACCCAGTACTTC. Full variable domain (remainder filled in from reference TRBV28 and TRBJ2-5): DVKVTQSSRYLVKRTGEKVFLECVQDMDHENMFWYRQDPGLGLRLIYFSYDVKMKEKGDIPEGYSVSREKKERFSLILESASTNQTSMYLCASSSPRQGLTETQYFGPGTRLLVL.

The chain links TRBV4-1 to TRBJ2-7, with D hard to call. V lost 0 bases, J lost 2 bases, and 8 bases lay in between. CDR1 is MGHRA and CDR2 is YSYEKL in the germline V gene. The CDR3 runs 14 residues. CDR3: CASSQDRWPYEQYF. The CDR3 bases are TGCGCCAGCAGCCAAGACAGGTGGCCCTACGAGCAGTACTTC.

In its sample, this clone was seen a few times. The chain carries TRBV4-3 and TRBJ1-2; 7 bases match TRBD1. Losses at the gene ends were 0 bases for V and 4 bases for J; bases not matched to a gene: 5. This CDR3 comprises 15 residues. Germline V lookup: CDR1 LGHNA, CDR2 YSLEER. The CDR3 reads CASSQDTGTAYGYTF. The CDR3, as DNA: TGCGCCAGCAGCCAAGATACAGGGACAGCCTATGGCTACACCTTC.

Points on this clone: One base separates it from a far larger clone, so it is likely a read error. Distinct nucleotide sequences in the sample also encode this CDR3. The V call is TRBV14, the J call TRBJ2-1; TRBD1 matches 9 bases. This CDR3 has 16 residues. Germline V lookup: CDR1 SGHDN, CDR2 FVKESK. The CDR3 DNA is TGTGCCAGCAGCCAAGTTCCGGGACAGGGAGACAATGATCAGTTCTTC. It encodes CASSQVPGQGDNDQFF.

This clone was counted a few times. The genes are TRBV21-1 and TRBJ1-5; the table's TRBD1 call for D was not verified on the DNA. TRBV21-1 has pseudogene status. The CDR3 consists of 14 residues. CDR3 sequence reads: CASSNRDKWGPQHF. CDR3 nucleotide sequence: TGTGCCAGCAGCAACCGGGACAAATGGGGGCCCCAGCATTTT.

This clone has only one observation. CDR3 sequence reads: CASSSGWGAEAFF. The CDR3 DNA is TGTGCCAGCAGCTCCGGTTGGGGGGCTGAAGCTTTCTTT. J is TRBJ1-1 and V is TRBV5-6; D might be TRBD1 (5 bases). Deletions cut 3 bases from V and 6 bases from J, with 12 bases between. The CDR3 has 13 amino acids. Germline V gives CDR1 SGHDT, CDR2 YYEEEE. The full variable domain, in which reference TRBV5-6 and TRBJ1-1 provide the parts outside the CDR3, is DAGVTQSPTHLIKTRGQQVTLRCSPKSGHDTVSWYQQALGQGPQFIFQYYEEEERQRGNFPDRFSGHQFPNYSSELNVNALLLGDSALYLCASSSGWGAEAFFGQGTRLTVV.

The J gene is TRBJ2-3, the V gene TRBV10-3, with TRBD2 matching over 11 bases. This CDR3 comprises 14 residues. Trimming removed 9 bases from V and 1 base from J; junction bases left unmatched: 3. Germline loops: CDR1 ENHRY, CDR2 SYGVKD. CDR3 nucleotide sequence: TGTGCCATAGGGACTAGCGGAGGCACAGATACGCAGTATTTT. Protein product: CAIGTSGGTDTQYF.

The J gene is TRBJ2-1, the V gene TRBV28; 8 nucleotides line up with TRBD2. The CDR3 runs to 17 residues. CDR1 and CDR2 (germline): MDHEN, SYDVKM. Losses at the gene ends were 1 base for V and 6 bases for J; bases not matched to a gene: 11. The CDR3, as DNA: TGTGCCAGCAGTTTATACTCCGGGACTAGGAGAACCAATGAGCAGTTCTTC. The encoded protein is CASSLYSGTRRTNEQFF. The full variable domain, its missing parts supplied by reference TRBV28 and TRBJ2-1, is DVKVTQSSRYLVKRTGEKVFLECVQDMDHENMFWYRQDPGLGLRLIYFSYDVKMKEKGDIPEGYSVSREKKERFSLILESASTNQTSMYLCASSLYSGTRRTNEQFFGPGTRLTVL.

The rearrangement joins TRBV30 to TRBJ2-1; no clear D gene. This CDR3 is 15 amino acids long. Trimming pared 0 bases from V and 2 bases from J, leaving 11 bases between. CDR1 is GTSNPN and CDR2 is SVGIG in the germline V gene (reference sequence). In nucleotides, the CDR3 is TGTGCCTGGAGTGTACCCGAGGCTGCCTACAATGAGCAGTTCTTC. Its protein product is CAWSVPEAAYNEQFF.